This record covers a single TCR beta chain. Data came from immunoSEQ multiplex PCR; TCRdb stores just in-frame clones and leaves some out. The sample has fewer than 90,000 clones, about 90% seen once. The CDR3 extends over 15 amino acids. V lost 6 bases and J lost 8; bases outside the gene matches: 10. Germline V gives CDR1 KGHSH, CDR2 LQKENI. The sample originates from a study of control samples from healthy donors and cancer patients. The chain is built from TRBV18 and TRBJ2-1; 10 bases agree with TRBD2. The sequenced material came from PBMCs. The clonotype comes from a woman aged 55-70 years with head and neck cancer. CDR3 loop: CASSLAGADRDEQFF. CDR3 DNA: TGTGCCAGCTCTCTAGCGGGAGCGGATAGAGATGAGCAGTTCTTC.